What follows are 12 T cell receptor beta chains derived from one specimen sequenced in a study of cytomegalovirus exposure and HLA in healthy donors. With 60 Vbeta and 13 Jbeta primers, the PCR was carried out. Here immunoSEQ multiplex PCR was the method, and the copy in TCRdb shows in-frame clones only, minus some. The repertoire holds roughly 150,000 clones, 60% to 80% seen once, with about 1.7% in the top ten. Sequencing was carried out using PBMCs. These TCRs come from a woman aged 25 to 39 in good health and CMV-seronegative.

As DNA, the CDR3 is TGTGCCAGCAGGAGGACTAGCGGGGGGGCCCTCTTGAGGGAGCAGTTCTTC. Its protein is CASRRTSGGALLREQFF. The chain carries TRBV27 and TRBJ2-1, with 15 bases lining up with TRBD2. Trimming removed 6 bases from V and 10 bases from J; junction bases left unmatched: 13. CDR1 is MNHEY and CDR2 is SMNVEV in the germline V gene (reference sequence). The CDR3 covers 17 residues.

V usage is TRBV6-1 and J usage is TRBJ2-4; D is possibly TRBD2 (5 bases). This CDR3 is 15 amino acids long. V shed 4 bases and J shed 0 bases, with 10 bases lying between them. Germline V gene data show CDR1 as MNHNS and CDR2 as SASEGT. As DNA, the CDR3 is TGTGCCAGCAGTGGGCGAGGGATAGCCAAAAACATTCAGTACTTC. It translates to CASSGRGIAKNIQYF.

The chain has TRBV7-7 and TRBJ2-1; 7 nucleotides agree with TRBD2. The CDR3 spans 15 residues. The germline V gene encodes CDR1 SSHAT and CDR2 FNYEAQ (reference sequence). V shed 1 base, J shed 2 bases, and the junction held 2 bases outside the gene matches. The CDR3: CASSLDSGAYNEQFF. The CDR3 coding sequence is TGTGCCAGCAGCTTAGACAGCGGGGCCTACAATGAGCAGTTCTTC.

The chain couples TRBV7-2 to TRBJ1-1; TRBD1 is a possible D gene (5 bases). Between the trimmed V and J ends, which lost 1 base and 4 bases, there was a span of 13 bases. Germline-derived CDR1 and CDR2 are SGHTA and FQGNSA. The CDR3 length is 15 residues. CDR3 protein: CASSLVGGGGTEAFF. CDR3 in DNA: TGTGCCAGCAGCTTAGTTGGTGGGGGAGGCACTGAAGCTTTCTTT.

This chain uses TRBV5-1 with TRBJ2-7, with 9 bases identical to TRBD1. This CDR3 has 15 residues. Germline V gives CDR1 SGHRS, CDR2 YFSETQ. V was clipped by 4 bases and J by 4 bases; unmatched bases: 9. The CDR3: CASSALQGAVYEQYF. The CDR3 DNA is TGCGCCAGCAGCGCCTTACAGGGGGCGGTTTACGAGCAGTACTTC.

Comments on this clone: One end of the junction fails to match germline, which may point to a read error. The chain carries TRBV2 and TRBJ1-1; perhaps TRBD1 as D (6 bases). Germline V gene lookup returns CDR1 SNHLY and CDR2 FYNNEI. This CDR3 is 15 amino acids long. CDR3: CACRPGGNPDTEAFF. CDR3 in DNA: TGTGCCTGCAGGCCGGGGGGCAACCCGGACACTGAAGCTTTCTTT.

This chain links TRBV7-9 with TRBJ1-2, with unresolved D. CDR1 is SEHNR, CDR2 FQNEAQ, per germline (reference sequence). V lost 3 bases and J 2 bases, leaving 16 bases between the germline ends. There are 16 residues in the CDR3. CDR3 protein: CASSFGLRRMNYGYTF. In DNA, the CDR3 is TGTGCCAGCAGCTTTGGCCTTAGGAGGATGAACTATGGCTACACCTTC.

This clone appeared a few times. The rearrangement links TRBV13 to TRBJ2-5, with 7 bases that match TRBD2. The trim removed 5 bases at V and 5 bases at J, leaving 14 bases unmatched. The CDR3 totals 16 residues. The germline V gene encodes CDR1 PRHDT and CDR2 FYEKMQ (reference sequence). The CDR3 protein is CASSPLGSGEGETQYF. The DNA of the CDR3 is TGTGCCAGCAGCCCCCTGGGAAGCGGGGAGGGGGAGACCCAGTACTTC.

The chain is built from TRBV11-2 and TRBJ1-1; 8 nucleotides agree with TRBD1. The CDR3 length is 15 residues. V trimming: 7 bases; J trimming: 1 base; junction bases outside the gene matches: 8. Germline V CDR1 and CDR2: SGHAT, FQNNGV. Here the CDR3 DNA reads TGTGCCAGCATCCGGACAGGGAGCACGAACACTGAAGCTTTCTTT. Translating it yields CASIRTGSTNTEAFF.

The gene calls are TRBV5-1 and TRBJ2-7; 7 nucleotides align to TRBD1. This CDR3 region has 17 residues. The germline CDR1 and CDR2 sequences are SGHRS and YFSETQ. The trim removed 4 bases at V and 6 bases at J, leaving 19 bases unmatched. The CDR3 DNA reads as TGCGCCAGCAGCCCCGGAGTGGGGCTGGCAGGGGGTCGCGAGCAGTACTTC. It is translated as CASSPGVGLAGGREQYF.

In DNA form, the CDR3 reads TGTGCCAGCAGCCCGGGACACCGTGTCGATGAGCAGTTCTTC. Protein sequence: CASSPGHRVDEQFF. The chain carries TRBV7-9 and TRBJ2-1; TRBD1 is a possible D gene (6 bases). Germline-derived CDR1 and CDR2 are SEHNR and FQNEAQ (reference sequence). V gave up 5 bases and J gave up 8 bases, with 16 bases separating them. The CDR3 runs to 14 residues.

The chain recombines TRBV7-9 with TRBJ2-2; 8 bases line up with TRBD1. With 2 bases clipped from V and 11 bases from J, the junction kept 10 bases outside the gene matches. This CDR3 is built from 15 residues. Germline V CDR1 and CDR2: SEHNR, FQNEAQ (reference sequence). The CDR3 bases are TGTGCCAGCAGCTTACTGGGAACAGGGGGTCAAGAGCTGTTTTTT. This encodes CASSLLGTGGQELFF.